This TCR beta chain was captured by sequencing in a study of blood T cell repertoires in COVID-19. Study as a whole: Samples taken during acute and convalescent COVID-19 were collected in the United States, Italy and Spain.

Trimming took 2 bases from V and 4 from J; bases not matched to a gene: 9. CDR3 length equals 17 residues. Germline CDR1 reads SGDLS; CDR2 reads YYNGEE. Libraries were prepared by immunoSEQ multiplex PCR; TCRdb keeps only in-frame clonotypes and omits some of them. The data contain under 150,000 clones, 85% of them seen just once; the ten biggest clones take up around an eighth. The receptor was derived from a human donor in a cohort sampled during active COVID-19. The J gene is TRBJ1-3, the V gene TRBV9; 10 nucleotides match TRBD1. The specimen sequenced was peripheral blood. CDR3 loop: CASSVAGTGVVGNTIYF. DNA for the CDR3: TGTGCCAGCAGCGTGGCCGGGACAGGGGTGGTAGGAAACACCATATATTTT.